This TCR beta chain was identified during a study of blood T cells in healthy people across ages. Combining a sample-barcoded 5' primer with a J-beta primer mix, a second PCR ran for 7 to 11 cycles. Each CDR3 protein gets one entry after TCRdb re-called the 5' RACE reads with MiXCR. The table has 800,000 to 900,000 distinct CDR3 sequences, approximately 65% seen once. Germline V gene data show CDR1 as SGDLS and CDR2 as YYNGEE. The CDR3 spans 15 residues. Sequences were obtained from blood. This clonotype was sampled from a man under 40 in good health. This chain connects TRBV9 to TRBJ2-1; D remains unclear. The end of the DNA is better explained by TRBJ2-7, so the J call may be wrong. CDR3 residues: CASSPYGQDLLEQYF. CDR3 DNA: TGTGCCAGCAGCCCATACGGGCAGGATCTTTTAGAGCAGTACTTC.